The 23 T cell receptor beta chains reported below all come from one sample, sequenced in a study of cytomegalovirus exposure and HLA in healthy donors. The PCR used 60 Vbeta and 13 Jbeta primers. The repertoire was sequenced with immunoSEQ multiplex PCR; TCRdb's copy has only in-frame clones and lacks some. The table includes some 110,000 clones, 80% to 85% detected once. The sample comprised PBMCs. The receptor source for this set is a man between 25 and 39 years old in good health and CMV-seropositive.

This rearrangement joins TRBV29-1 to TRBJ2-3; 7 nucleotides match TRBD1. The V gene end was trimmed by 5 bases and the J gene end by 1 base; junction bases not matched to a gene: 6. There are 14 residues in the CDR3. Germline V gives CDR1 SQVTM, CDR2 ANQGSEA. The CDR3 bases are TGCAGCGTTCCACAGGGGATAGGCACAGATACGCAGTATTTT. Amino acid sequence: CSVPQGIGTDTQYF.

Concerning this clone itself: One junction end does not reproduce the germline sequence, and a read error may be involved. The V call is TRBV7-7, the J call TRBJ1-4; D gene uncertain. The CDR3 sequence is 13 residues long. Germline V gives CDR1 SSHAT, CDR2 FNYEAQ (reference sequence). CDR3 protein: CASSPTTGEKLFF. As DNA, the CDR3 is TGTGCTAGCAGCCCAACGACGGGGGAAAAACTGTTTTTT.

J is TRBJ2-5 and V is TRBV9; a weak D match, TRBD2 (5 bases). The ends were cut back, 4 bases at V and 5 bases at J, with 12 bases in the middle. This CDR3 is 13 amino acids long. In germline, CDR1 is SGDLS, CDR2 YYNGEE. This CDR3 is CASSRGLVETQYF. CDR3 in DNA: TGTGCCAGCAGCCGTGGACTTGTGGAGACCCAGTACTTC.

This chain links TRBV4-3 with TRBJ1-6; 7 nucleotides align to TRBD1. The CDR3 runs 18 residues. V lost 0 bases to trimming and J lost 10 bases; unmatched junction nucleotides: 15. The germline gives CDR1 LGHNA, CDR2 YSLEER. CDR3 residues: CASSQDVTLTGLDSPLHF. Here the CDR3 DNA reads TGCGCCAGCAGCCAAGACGTAACCCTGACAGGGTTAGACTCACCCCTCCACTTT.

The CDR3 nucleotides are TGCGCCAGCAGCCAAGGAGGGGGGAACACTGAAGCTTTCTTT. Translation gives CASSQGGGNTEAFF. The chain is built from TRBV4-1 and TRBJ1-1; possible D gene TRBD1, 6 bases. Germline V gives CDR1 MGHRA, CDR2 YSYEKL. This CDR3 contains 14 residues. Trimming removed 1 base at V and 1 base at J, with 7 bases between.

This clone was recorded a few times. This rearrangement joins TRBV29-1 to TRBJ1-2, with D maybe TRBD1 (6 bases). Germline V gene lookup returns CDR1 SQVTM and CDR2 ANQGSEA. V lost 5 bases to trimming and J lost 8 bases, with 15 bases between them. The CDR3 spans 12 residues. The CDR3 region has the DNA TGCAGCGTTTTGGCAGGGACATTGGGCTACACCTTC. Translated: CSVLAGTLGYTF.

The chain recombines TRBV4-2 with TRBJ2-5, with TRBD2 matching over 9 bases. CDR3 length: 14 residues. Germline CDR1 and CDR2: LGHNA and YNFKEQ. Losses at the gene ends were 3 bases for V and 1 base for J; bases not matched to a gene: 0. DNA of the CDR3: TGTGCCAGCAGCCAGACTAGCGGCCAAGAGACCCAGTACTTC. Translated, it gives CASSQTSGQETQYF.

The CDR3 is CASSYSGPNYGYTF. The CDR3 DNA reads TGTGCCAGCAGTTACTCGGGGCCGAACTATGGCTACACCTTC. The V call is TRBV6-5, the J call TRBJ1-2, with D maybe TRBD1 (5 bases). Germline values: CDR1 MNHEY, CDR2 SVGAGI. The length of the CDR3 is 14 residues. V dropped 0 bases and J dropped 2 bases, with 7 bases sitting between them.

This CDR3 reads CASSYVQGAGTEAFF. As DNA, the CDR3 is TGTGCCAGCAGTTACGTCCAGGGGGCCGGCACTGAAGCTTTCTTT. This rearrangement joins TRBV6-5 to TRBJ1-1; TRBD1 aligns across 8 bases. The germline CDR1 and CDR2 sequences are MNHEY and SVGAGI. This CDR3 region has 15 residues. V shed 2 bases and J 4 bases; nucleotides not matched to a gene: 6.

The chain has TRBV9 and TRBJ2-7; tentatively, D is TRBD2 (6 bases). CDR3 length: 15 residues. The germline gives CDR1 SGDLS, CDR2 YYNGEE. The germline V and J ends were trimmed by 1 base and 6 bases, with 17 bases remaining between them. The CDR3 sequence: CASSVTGGLGGEQYF. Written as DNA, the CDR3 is TGTGCCAGCAGCGTAACCGGGGGATTGGGGGGCGAGCAGTACTTC. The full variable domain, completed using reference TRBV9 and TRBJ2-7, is DSGVTQTPKHLITATGQRVTLRCSPRSGDLSVYWYQQSLDQGLQFLIQYYNGEERAKGNILERFSAQQFPDLHSELNLSSLELGDSALYFCASSVTGGLGGEQYFGPGTRLTVT.

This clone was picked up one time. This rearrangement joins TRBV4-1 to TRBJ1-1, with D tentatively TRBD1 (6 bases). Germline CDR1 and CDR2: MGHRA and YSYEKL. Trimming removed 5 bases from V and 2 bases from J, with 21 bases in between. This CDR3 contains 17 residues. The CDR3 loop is CASSTRWVQQGNTEAFF. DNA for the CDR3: TGCGCCAGCAGCACTCGATGGGTCCAACAGGGAAACACTGAAGCTTTCTTT.

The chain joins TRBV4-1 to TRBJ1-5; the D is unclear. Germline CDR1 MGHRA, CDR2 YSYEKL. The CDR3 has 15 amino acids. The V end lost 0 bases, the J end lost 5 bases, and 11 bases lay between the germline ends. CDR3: CASSQDRAQDQPQHF. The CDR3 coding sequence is TGCGCCAGCAGCCAAGATCGCGCTCAAGATCAGCCCCAGCATTTT.

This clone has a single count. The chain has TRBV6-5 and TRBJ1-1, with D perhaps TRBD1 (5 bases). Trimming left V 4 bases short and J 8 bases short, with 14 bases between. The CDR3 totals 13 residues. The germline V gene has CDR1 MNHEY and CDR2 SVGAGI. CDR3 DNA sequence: TGTGCCAGCAGTTCCCTCGGGACTTTCGAAGCTTTCTTT. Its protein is CASSSLGTFEAFF.

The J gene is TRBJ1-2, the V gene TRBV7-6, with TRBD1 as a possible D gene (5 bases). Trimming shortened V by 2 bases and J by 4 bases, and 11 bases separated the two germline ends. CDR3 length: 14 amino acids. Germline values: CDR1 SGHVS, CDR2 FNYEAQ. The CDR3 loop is CASSLTGESYGYTF. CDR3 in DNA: TGTGCCAGCAGCTTAACGGGGGAAAGCTATGGCTACACCTTC.

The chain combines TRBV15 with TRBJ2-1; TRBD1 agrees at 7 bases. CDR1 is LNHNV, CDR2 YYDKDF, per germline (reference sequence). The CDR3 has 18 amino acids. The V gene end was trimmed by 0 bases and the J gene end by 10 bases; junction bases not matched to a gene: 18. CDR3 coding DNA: TGTGCCACCAGCAGAGATCTCGCAGGGACAGTTAACGTGGGGGAGCAGTTCTTC. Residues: CATSRDLAGTVNVGEQFF.

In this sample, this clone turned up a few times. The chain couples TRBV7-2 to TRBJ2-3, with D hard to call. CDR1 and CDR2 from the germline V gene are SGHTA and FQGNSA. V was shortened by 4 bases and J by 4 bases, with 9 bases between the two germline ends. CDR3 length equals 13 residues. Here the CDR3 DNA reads TGTGCCAGCAGCTCCCCCAGGTCAGATACGCAGTATTTT. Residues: CASSSPRSDTQYF. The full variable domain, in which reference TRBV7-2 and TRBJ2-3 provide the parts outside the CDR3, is GAGVSQSPSNKVTEKGKDVELRCDPISGHTALYWYRQSLGQGLEFLIYFQGNSAPDKSGLPSDRFSAERTGGSVSTLTIQRTQQEDSAVYLCASSSPRSDTQYFGPGTRLTVL.

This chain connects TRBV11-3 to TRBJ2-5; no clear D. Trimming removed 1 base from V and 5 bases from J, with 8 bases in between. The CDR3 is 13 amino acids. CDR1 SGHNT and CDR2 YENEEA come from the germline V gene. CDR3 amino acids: CASSLGVRETQYF. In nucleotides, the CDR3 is TGTGCCAGCAGCTTAGGGGTGAGGGAGACCCAGTACTTC.

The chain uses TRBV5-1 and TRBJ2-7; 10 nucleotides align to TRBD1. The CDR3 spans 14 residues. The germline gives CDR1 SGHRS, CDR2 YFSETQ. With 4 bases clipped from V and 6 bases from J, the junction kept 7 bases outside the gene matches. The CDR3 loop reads CASSPPGQGREQYF. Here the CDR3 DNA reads TGCGCCAGCAGCCCCCCGGGACAGGGGCGCGAGCAGTACTTC.

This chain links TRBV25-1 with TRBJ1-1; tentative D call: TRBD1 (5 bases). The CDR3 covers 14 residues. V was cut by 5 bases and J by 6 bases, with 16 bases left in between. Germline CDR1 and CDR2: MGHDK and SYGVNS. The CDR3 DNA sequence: TGTGCCAGCAGTTTGCAGGGATCTATCTCTGAAGCTTTCTTT. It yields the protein CASSLQGSISEAFF.

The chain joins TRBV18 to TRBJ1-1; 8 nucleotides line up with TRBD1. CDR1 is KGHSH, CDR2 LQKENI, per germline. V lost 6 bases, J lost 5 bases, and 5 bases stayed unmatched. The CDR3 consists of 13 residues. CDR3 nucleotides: TGTGCCAGCTCGCAGGGGGCGTGGACTGAAGCTTTCTTT. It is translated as CASSQGAWTEAFF.

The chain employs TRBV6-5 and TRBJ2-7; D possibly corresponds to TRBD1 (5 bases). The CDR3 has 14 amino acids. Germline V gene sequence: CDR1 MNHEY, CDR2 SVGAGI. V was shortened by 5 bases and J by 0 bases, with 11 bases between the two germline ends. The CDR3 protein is CASSTGPDSYEQYF. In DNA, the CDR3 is TGTGCCAGCAGTACAGGACCCGACTCCTACGAGCAGTACTTC.

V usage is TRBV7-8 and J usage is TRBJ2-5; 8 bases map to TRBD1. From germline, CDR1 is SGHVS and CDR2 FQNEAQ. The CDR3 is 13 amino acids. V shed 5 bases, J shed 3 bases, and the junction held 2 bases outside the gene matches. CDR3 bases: TGTGCCAGCAGCATGACAGGGGAAGAGACCCAGTACTTC. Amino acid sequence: CASSMTGEETQYF.

CDR3 in amino acids: CSVATGPSSTDTQYF. The CDR3, as DNA: TGCAGCGTAGCCACAGGGCCTTCTAGCACAGATACGCAGTATTTT. The chain links TRBV29-1 to TRBJ2-3, with a possible D match to TRBD1 (6 bases). Per germline, CDR1 SQVTM and CDR2 ANQGSEA. Trimming removed 6 bases at V and 0 bases at J, with 16 bases between. The CDR3 extends over 15 amino acids.